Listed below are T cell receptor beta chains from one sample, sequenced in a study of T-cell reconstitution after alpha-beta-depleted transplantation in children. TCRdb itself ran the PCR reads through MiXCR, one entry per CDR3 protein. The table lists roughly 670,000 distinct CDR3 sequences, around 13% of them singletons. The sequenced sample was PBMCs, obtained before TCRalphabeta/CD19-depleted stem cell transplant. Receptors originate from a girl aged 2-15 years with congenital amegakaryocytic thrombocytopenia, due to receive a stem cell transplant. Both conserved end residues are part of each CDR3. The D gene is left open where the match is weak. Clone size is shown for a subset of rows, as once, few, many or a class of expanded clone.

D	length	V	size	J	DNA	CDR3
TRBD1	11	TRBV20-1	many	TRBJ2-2	TGCAGTGCTGACAGGGCCGGGGAGCTGTTTTTT	CSADRAGELFF
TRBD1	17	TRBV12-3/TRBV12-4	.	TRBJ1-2	TGTGCCAGCAGTCCCCTCCCGGGGACAGGCTCTAACTATGGCTACACCTTC	CASSPLPGTGSNYGYTF
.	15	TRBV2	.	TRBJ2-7	TGTGCCAGCACCACCGACGGCGGTGGTTCCTACGAGCAGTACTTC	CASTTDGGGSYEQYF
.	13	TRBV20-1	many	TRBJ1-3	TGCAGTGCTAGAGTTGGTCAAGGAAACACCATATATTTT	CSARVGQGNTIYF
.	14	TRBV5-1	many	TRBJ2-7	TGCGCCAGCAGCTTGGCTGGGATTGATTACGAGCAGTACTTC	CASSLAGIDYEQYF
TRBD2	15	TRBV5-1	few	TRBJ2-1	TGCGCCAGCAGCTTGGAGGGGAGGGCCGCCAATGAGCAGTTCTTC	CASSLEGRAANEQFF
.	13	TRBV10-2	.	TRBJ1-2	TGCGCCAGCAGTGATACAGGGTCCTATGGCTACACCTTC	CASSDTGSYGYTF
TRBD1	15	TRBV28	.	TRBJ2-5	TGTGCCAGCAGCCGTGGACAGGGGAGTAAAGAGACCCAGTACTTC	CASSRGQGSKETQYF
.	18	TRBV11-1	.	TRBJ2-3	TGTGCCAGCAGCTGGGTCAGGGGAGCGCGGGAAGACCCAGATACGCAGTATTTT	CASSWVRGAREDPDTQYF
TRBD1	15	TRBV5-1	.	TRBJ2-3	TGCGCCAGCAGCAAGGACAGGGGGCGAGGTGATACGCAGTATTTT	CASSKDRGRGDTQYF
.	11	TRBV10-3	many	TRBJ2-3	TGTGCCACGCAGGGCCCAGATACGCAGTATTTT	CATQGPDTQYF
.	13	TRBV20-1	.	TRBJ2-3	TGCAGCGCCGGACAGGGAGGGTCAGATACGCAGTATTTT	CSAGQGGSDTQYF
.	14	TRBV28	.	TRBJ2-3	TGTGCCAGCAGTTCCGAACTGTCCACAGATACGCAGTATTTT	CASSSELSTDTQYF
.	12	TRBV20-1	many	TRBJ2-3	TGCAGTGCTAGAGCGGGTTCAAATACGCAGTATTTT	CSARAGSNTQYF
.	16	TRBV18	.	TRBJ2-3	TGTGCCAGCTCATCACCCCTCAGGGTTAGCACAGATACGCAGTATTTT	CASSSPLRVSTDTQYF
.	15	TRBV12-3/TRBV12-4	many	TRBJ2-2	TGTGCCAGCAACGTCCCGGGGAGGAACACCGGGGAGCTGTTTTTT	CASNVPGRNTGELFF
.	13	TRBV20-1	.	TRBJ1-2	TGCAGTGCTAGAGAGGGCCGGGACTATGGCTACACCTTC	CSAREGRDYGYTF
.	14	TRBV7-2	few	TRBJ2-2	TGTGCCAGCAGCTCGGAGCTAGCCACCGGGGAGCTGTTTTTT	CASSSELATGELFF
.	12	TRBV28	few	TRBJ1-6	TGTGCCAGCTCCTGGTTCAATTCACCCCTCCACTTT	CASSWFNSPLHF
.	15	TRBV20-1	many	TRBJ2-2	TGCAGTGCCTTCTTGCGATACGGGAGATCCGGGGAGCTGTTTTTT	CSAFLRYGRSGELFF
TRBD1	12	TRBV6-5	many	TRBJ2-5	TGTGCCAGGGGACAGTTTCAAGAGACCCAGTACTTC	CARGQFQETQYF
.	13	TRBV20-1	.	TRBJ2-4	TGCAGTGCTAGGTTCTCACCGGAAAACATTCAGTACTTC	CSARFSPENIQYF
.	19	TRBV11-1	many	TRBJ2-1	TGTGCCAGCAGCTTTCCCCCTCCACACAAGGGGAGCTCCTACAATGAGCAGTTCTTC	CASSFPPPHKGSSYNEQFF
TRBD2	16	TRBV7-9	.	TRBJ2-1	TGTGCCAGCAGCTTTAAGTTAAGCGGGAGGGCCGATGAGCAGTTCTTC	CASSFKLSGRADEQFF
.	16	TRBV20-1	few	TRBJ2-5	TGCAGTGCTACGGGAGCAGCGCCGCCGTCGAGGGAGACCCAGTACTTC	CSATGAAPPSRETQYF
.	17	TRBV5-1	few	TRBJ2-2	TGCGCCAGCAGCCCGAGAGCTGTGGGGCAAAACACCGGGGAGCTGTTTTTT	CASSPRAVGQNTGELFF
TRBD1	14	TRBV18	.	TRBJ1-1	TGTGCCAGCTCACCCCAGGACAGGCCAGGGGAAGCTTTCTTT	CASSPQDRPGEAFF
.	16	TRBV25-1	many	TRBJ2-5	TGTGCCAGCAGTGATCGGGTGGGAGCCCTCCAAGAGACCCAGTACTTC	CASSDRVGALQETQYF
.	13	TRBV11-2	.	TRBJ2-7	TGTGCCAGCAGCTCCCCGGAAGCCTACGAGCAGTACTTC	CASSSPEAYEQYF
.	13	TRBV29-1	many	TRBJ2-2	TGCAGCGTTGAATCAGGGCTCACCGGGGAGCTGTTTTTT	CSVESGLTGELFF
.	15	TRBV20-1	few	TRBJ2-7	TGCAGTGCTAGAGAGTCAACTTCTCCCCAGGGAGAGCAGTACTTC	CSARESTSPQGEQYF
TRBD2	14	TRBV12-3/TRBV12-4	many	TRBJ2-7	TGTGCCAGCAGTCCGCGGACTAGCGGGAGCGAGCAGTACTTC	CASSPRTSGSEQYF
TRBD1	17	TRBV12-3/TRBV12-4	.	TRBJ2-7	TGTGCCAGCAGTTTTGGCCAGATCCAGGGGGCGACCTACGAGCAGTACTTC	CASSFGQIQGATYEQYF
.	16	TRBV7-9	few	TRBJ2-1	TGTGCCAGCAGCTTGGGCCGGGACAAGCCCTACAATGAGCAGTTCTTC	CASSLGRDKPYNEQFF
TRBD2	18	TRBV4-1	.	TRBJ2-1	TGCGCCAGCAGCCAAGATTTGGGACTAGCGGGAGAGTACAATGAGCAGTTCTTC	CASSQDLGLAGEYNEQFF
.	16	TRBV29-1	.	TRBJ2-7	TGCAGCGGAAGGGGAAGGTCCAACCGCGGGGCTAGAGAGCAGTACTTC	CSGRGRSNRGAREQYF
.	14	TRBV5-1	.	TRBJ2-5	TGCGCCAGCAGCTTGTCCGGGGAGCCAGAGACCCAGTACTTC	CASSLSGEPETQYF
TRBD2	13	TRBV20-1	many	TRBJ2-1	TGCAGTGCTAGAGATTCTAGCGGGGTTGAGCAGTTCTTC	CSARDSSGVEQFF
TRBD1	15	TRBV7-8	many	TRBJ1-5	TGTGCCAGCAGCTTGGGACAGGGGGCTTATCAGCCCCAGCATTTT	CASSLGQGAYQPQHF
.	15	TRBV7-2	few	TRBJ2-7	TGTGCCAGCAGCTTAAACCTGGGTGGGTTCTACGAGCAGTACTTC	CASSLNLGGFYEQYF
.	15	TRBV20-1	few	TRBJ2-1	TGCAGTGCTAGAGATGATAGGTACTCCTACAATGAGCAGTTCTTC	CSARDDRYSYNEQFF
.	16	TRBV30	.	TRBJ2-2	TGTGCCTCCCCCAGAGGAGCGGTGGGGAACACCGGGGAGCTGTTTTTT	CASPRGAVGNTGELFF
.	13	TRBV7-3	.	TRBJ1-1	TGTGCACCGCACGGAGGGGAGGGCACTGAAGCTTTCTTT	CAPHGGEGTEAFF
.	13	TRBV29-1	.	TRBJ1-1	TGCAGCGTTGAAGATTGGCGTGTGCCTGAAGCTTTCTTT	CSVEDWRVPEAFF
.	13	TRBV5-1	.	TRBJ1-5	TGCGCCAGCAGCTTGGGGGTAGTACAGCCCCAGCATTTT	CASSLGVVQPQHF
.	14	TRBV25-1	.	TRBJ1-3	TGTGCCAGCAGGGACAAACTCTCTGGAAACACCATATATTTT	CASRDKLSGNTIYF
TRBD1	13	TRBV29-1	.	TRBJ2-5	TGCAGCGTGCCGACAGGGCTAAAAGAGACCCAGTACTTC	CSVPTGLKETQYF
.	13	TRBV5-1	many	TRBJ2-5	TGCGCCAGCTGCAGGCAGAGACAAGAGACCCAGTACTTC	CASCRQRQETQYF
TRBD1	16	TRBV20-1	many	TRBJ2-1	TGCAGTGCTAGAGGGGGGAGAAGGCAGGGGGACAATGAGCAGTTCTTC	CSARGGRRQGDNEQFF
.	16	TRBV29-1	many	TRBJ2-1	TGCAGCGTCCAAGGGTCGATAACCGTAGGCTACAATGAGCAGTTCTTC	CSVQGSITVGYNEQFF
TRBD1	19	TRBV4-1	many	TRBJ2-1	TGCGCCAGCAGCCAAGATCCGCCAGGTAGGGACAGGGTGTACAATGAGCAGTTCTTC	CASSQDPPGRDRVYNEQFF
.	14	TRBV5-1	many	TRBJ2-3	TGCGCCAGCAACCCGGTCAGCGGCACAGATACGCAGTATTTT	CASNPVSGTDTQYF
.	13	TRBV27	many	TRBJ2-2	TGTGCCAGCAGTCTGGGTATCACCGGGGAGCTGTTTTTT	CASSLGITGELFF
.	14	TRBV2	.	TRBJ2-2	TGTGCCAGCAGTTTAGGCATATACACCGGGGAGCTGTTTTTT	CASSLGIYTGELFF
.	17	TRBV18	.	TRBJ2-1	TGTGCCAGCTCACCAAGTGGACGACAGAGCCCCTACAATGAGCAGTTCTTC	CASSPSGRQSPYNEQFF
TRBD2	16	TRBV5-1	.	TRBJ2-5	TGCGCCAGCAGCCCAGGGACTAGCGGGGGTCAAGAGACCCAGTACTTC	CASSPGTSGGQETQYF
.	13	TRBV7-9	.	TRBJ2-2	TGTGCCAGCAGCATTAGGGAAGCCGGGGAGCTGTTTTTT	CASSIREAGELFF